Shown below are 9 T cell receptor beta chains from a single sample sequenced in a study of blood T cell repertoires in COVID-19. Some clones are missing from TCRdb's copy, which holds only in-frame ones; the method was immunoSEQ multiplex PCR. Of some 120,000 clones listed, approximately 90% are singletons. The sequenced sample was peripheral blood. Receptor source: a human donor with active COVID-19. The donor label of this sample is uncertain.

The V gene is TRBV29-1, the J gene TRBJ2-3, with D possibly TRBD2 on 6 matching bases. V was pared by 4 bases and J by 2 bases, with 16 bases between. Germline lookup yields CDR1 SQVTM and CDR2 ANQGSEA. The CDR3 sequence is 15 residues long. DNA of the CDR3: TGCAGCGTTGGGGGGGACGCCGGCGTCACAGATACGCAGTATTTT. This sequence encodes CSVGGDAGVTDTQYF.

CDR3: CASSSGTGDQPTHTGELFF. For the CDR3, the DNA is TGCGCCAGCAGCTCCGGGACAGGGGATCAACCAACCCACACCGGGGAGCTGTTTTTT. V usage is TRBV5-1 and J usage is TRBJ2-2, with TRBD1 matching 10 bases. The CDR3 runs 19 residues. The germline V gene encodes CDR1 SGHRS and CDR2 YFSETQ. V gave up 3 bases and J gave up 3 bases; unmatched junction bases: 14. Complete variable domain (other parts from reference TRBV5-1 and TRBJ2-2): KAGVTQTPRYLIKTRGQQVTLSCSPISGHRSVSWYQQTPGQGLQFLFEYFSETQRNKGNFPGRFSGRQFSNSRSEMNVSTLELGDSALYLCASSSGTGDQPTHTGELFFGEGSRLTVL.

V gene TRBV25-1 combines with J gene TRBJ2-2; D remains unclear. Per the germline V gene, CDR1 is MGHDK and CDR2 is SYGVNS. CDR3 size: 14 residues. The V gene lost 3 bases and the J gene lost 0 bases, with 5 bases spanning the gap. The chain's CDR3 is CASSDLSNTGELFF. The CDR3 DNA follows: TGTGCCAGCAGTGATCTCTCGAACACCGGGGAGCTGTTTTTT.

J is TRBJ2-5 and V is TRBV5-6; perhaps TRBD1 as D (5 bases). Trimming left V 0 bases short and J 5 bases short, with 14 bases between. CDR1 and CDR2 from the germline V gene are SGHDT and YYEEEE. The length of the CDR3 is 15 residues. The CDR3 nucleotides are TGTGCCAGCAGCTTGGCCTTACAGGTTTTGGAGACCCAGTACTTC. Translation: CASSLALQVLETQYF.

V gene TRBV7-2 combines with J gene TRBJ2-5, with D perhaps TRBD1 (6 bases). CDR3 length: 15 residues. CDR1 and CDR2 (germline): SGHTA, FQGNSA. Trimming removed 1 base from V and 2 bases from J, with 11 bases in between. In DNA form, the CDR3 reads TGTGCCAGCAGCTTAGTTCGTCAGGGGCAAGAGACCCAGTACTTC. Translation gives CASSLVRQGQETQYF.

V and J are TRBV5-4 and TRBJ1-2; D is perhaps TRBD1 (5 bases). Germline CDR1 and CDR2: SGHNT and YYREEE (reference sequence). The CDR3 spans 14 residues. V shed 0 bases and J shed 8 bases, with 14 bases lying between them. Here the CDR3 reads CASSLGGRVGGYTF. CDR3 DNA: TGTGCCAGCAGCTTGGGTGGCAGGGTGGGCGGCTACACCTTC.

The sample holds one count of this clone. This chain links TRBV18 with TRBJ2-2; D call uncertain. The CDR3 runs 12 residues. Trimming removed 3 bases at V and 4 bases at J, with 3 bases between. The germline CDR1 and CDR2 sequences are KGHSH and LQKENI. This chain's CDR3 is CASSPITGELFF. The CDR3 DNA sequence: TGTGCCAGCTCACCCATCACCGGGGAGCTGTTTTTT.

The chain carries TRBV4-3 and TRBJ1-2, with a weak D call TRBD1 (6 bases). The CDR3 has 16 residues. The ends were cut back, 1 base at V and 2 bases at J, with 14 bases in the middle. From germline, CDR1 is LGHNA and CDR2 YSLEER. CDR3 nucleotide sequence: TGCGCCAGCAGCCAAGCCGGGGACATTTTGAACTATGGCTACACCTTC. Residues: CASSQAGDILNYGYTF.

This clone was seen only a few times. V gene TRBV11-2 combines with J gene TRBJ2-1; possible D gene TRBD1, 5 bases. CDR3 length: 14 residues. V was pared by 4 bases and J by 9 bases, with 16 bases between. The germline V gene encodes CDR1 SGHAT and CDR2 FQNNGV. The CDR3 bases are TGTGCCAGCAGCTATCCGGGCCCCAGGGCTGAGCAGTTCTTC. Protein product: CASSYPGPRAEQFF.